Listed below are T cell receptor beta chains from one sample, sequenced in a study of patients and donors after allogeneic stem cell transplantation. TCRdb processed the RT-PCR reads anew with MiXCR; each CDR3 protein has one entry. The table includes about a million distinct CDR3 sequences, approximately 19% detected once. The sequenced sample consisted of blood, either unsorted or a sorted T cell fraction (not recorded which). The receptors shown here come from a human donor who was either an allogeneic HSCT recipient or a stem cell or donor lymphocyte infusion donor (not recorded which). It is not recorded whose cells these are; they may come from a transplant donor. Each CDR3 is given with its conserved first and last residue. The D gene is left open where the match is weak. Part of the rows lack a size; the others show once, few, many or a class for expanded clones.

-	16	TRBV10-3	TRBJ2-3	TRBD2	TGTGCCATCACGCCGTCCCAGCGGGGGGACACAGATACGCAGTATTTT	CAITPSQRGDTDTQYF
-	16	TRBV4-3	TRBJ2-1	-	TGCGCCAGCAGCCAAGATGGGACGGGCTCCTACAATGAGCAGTTCTTC	CASSQDGTGSYNEQFF
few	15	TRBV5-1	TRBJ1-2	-	TGCGCCAGCAGCTTGGGCAGGGCAAGTAGTTATGGCTACACCTTC	CASSLGRASSYGYTF
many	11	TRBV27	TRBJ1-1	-	TGTGCCAGCGGGAACGGTCCGGGAGCTTTCTTT	CASGNGPGAFF
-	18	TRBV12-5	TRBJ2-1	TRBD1	TGTGCTAGTGGTTTCATCCACAGGGGGCTAAGCTCCTACAATGAGCAGTTCTTC	CASGFIHRGLSSYNEQFF
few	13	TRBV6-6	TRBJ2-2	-	TGTGCCAGCAGTACCTCCTTGGAGGGGGAGCTGTTTTTT	CASSTSLEGELFF
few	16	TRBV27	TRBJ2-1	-	TGTGCCAGCAGTTTCTCTCCGGACTCCCAGTGGGATGAGCAGTTCTTC	CASSFSPDSQWDEQFF
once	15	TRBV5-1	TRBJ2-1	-	TGCGCCAGCAGCTTGACCGTGGAGGCCTACAATGAGCAGTTCTTC	CASSLTVEAYNEQFF
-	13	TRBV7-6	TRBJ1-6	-	TGTGCCAGCAGCTTAGAACGGGATTCACCCCTCCACTTT	CASSLERDSPLHF
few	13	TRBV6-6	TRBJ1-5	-	TGTGCCAGCAGCGTGAATGAAAATCAGCCCCAGCATTTT	CASSVNENQPQHF
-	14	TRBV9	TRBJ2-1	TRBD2	TGTGCCAGCAGCACTAGCGGAAGGGGAAGTGAGCAGTTCTTC	CASSTSGRGSEQFF
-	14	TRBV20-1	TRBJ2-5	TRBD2	TGCAGTGCTAGAGGGTTAGCGGGGGCCGCAACCCAGTACTTC	CSARGLAGAATQYF
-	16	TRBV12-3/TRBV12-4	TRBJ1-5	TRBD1	TGTGCCAGCAGGGGGACAGGGGCGGGGAGCAATCAGCCCCAGCATTTT	CASRGTGAGSNQPQHF